Ten or more counts support the clone carrying this TCR beta chain. Its antigen is currently unknown. The CDR3 extends over 16 amino acids. In germline, CDR1 is MNHEY, CDR2 SVGAGI. V was pared by 0 bases and J by 0 bases, with 10 bases between. These data are taken from a study of T cells in Graves' hyperthyroidism and ophthalmopathy. RNA transcripts yielded amplified TCR beta CDR3 regions. Researchers ran a first-round RT-PCR on the TCR CDR3 using the HTBI primer set. TCRdb re-derived calls from the multiplex PCR reads in MiXCR, one entry per CDR3 protein. The sample contains approximately 530,000 distinct CDR3 sequences, 16% of which appear only once. Whole-study results and caveats: Stable hyperthyroidism and ophthalmopathy were separated using 13 V-J signatures. Before onset, ophthalmopathy was predicted by the model a median 6.5 months earlier.

The clonotype comes from a woman in her late teens or twenties with Graves' hyperthyroidism. The sequencing sample was made of blood. The rearrangement links TRBV6-5 to TRBJ2-3; D may be TRBD2 (6 bases). This chain's CDR3 is CASSYSAGPSTDTQYF. The CDR3 nucleotides read TGTGCCAGCAGTTACTCAGCGGGTCCCAGCACAGATACGCAGTATTTT.